This TCR beta chain originates from a study of beta chain features in type 1 diabetes. Germline lookup yields CDR1 SGHDT and CDR2 YYEEEE. J was trimmed by 3 bases and V by 2 bases; bases with no gene match: 6. The CDR3 covers 15 residues. Expressed TCRB transcripts got sequenced, as all isolated RNA was reverse transcribed. Only in-frame clones appear in the TCRdb table, and some are missing; sequencing was by immunoSEQ multiplex PCR. The sample has over 500,000 clones, about a sixth seen once. This clone was seen a few times. Source material: naive CD4+ T cells from blood. V gene TRBV5-6 combines with J gene TRBJ1-2, with TRBD1 matching over 8 bases. The TCR was taken from a man younger than 30 in good health. DNA of the CDR3: TGTGCCAGCAGCTTAAAAGGGACAGGTTACTATGGCTACACCTTC. This sequence encodes CASSLKGTGYYGYTF.